Listed below are T cell receptor beta chains from one sample, sequenced in a study of T cells in localized non-small cell lung cancer. Method: immunoSEQ multiplex PCR; TCRdb's copy keeps in-frame clones and lacks some. There are 30,000 to 40,000 clones in the sample; roughly three quarters occur only once, and 33% lies in the top ten. The source material was peripheral blood, sampled before any cancer treatment. The receptor source for this set is a male donor aged 60 or over with stage II squamous cell lung carcinoma. The CDR3 runs from the conserved cysteine through the conserved F or W. The D gene is left open where the match is weak. For some rows the clone size is stated as once, few or many, or as a class when expanded; others skip it.

d_call	clone_size	v_call	j_call	cdr3_aa	cdr3_nt
TRBD1	NA	TRBV30	TRBJ2-5	CAWSYRGRAQYF	TGTGCCTGGTCTTACAGGGGAAGGGCCCAGTACTTC
NA	once	TRBV6-1	TRBJ1-4	CASSGDRAANEKLFF	TGTGCCAGCAGTGGTGACCGAGCGGCTAATGAAAAACTGTTTTTT
NA	NA	TRBV18	TRBJ1-6	CASSPAGQPNSPLHF	TGTGCCAGCTCACCAGCAGGGCAGCCTAATTCACCCCTCCACTTT
NA	few	TRBV9	TRBJ2-2	CASSGGANTGELFF	TGTGCCAGCAGCGGGGGGGCGAACACCGGGGAGCTGTTTTTT
TRBD1	NA	TRBV11-2	TRBJ1-1	CASRPTTGWDTEAFF	TGTGCCAGCAGGCCTACGACAGGGTGGGACACTGAAGCTTTCTTT
NA	NA	TRBV5-6	TRBJ1-6	CASSLKGFGSPLHF	TGTGCCAGCAGCTTGAAGGGGTTTGGATCACCCCTCCACTTT
NA	NA	TRBV27	TRBJ2-6	CASSRPGISGANVLTF	TGTGCCAGCAGTAGACCCGGGATCTCTGGGGCCAACGTCCTGACTTTC
NA	NA	TRBV9	TRBJ2-2	CASSAYGSGPTGELFF	TGTGCCAGCAGCGCTTACGGGAGCGGTCCCACCGGGGAGCTGTTTTTT
NA	NA	TRBV25-1	TRBJ2-2	CASIQGNTGELFF	TGTGCCAGCATACAGGGTAACACCGGGGAGCTGTTTTTT
NA	NA	TRBV5-1	TRBJ2-6	CASSRSSGANVLTF	TGCGCCAGCAGCAGGTCCTCTGGGGCCAACGTCCTGACTTTC
NA	NA	TRBV6-5	TRBJ2-7	CASSPDRYSYEQYF	TGTGCCAGCAGTCCCGACAGATACTCCTACGAGCAGTACTTC
TRBD2	NA	TRBV4-2	TRBJ2-7	CASSHGTSSFYYEQYF	TGTGCCAGCAGCCACGGGACTAGTAGCTTTTACTACGAGCAGTACTTC
NA	NA	TRBV10-2	TRBJ1-5	CASMRDSNQPQHF	TGCGCCAGCATGAGGGATAGCAATCAGCCCCAGCATTTT
NA	NA	TRBV30	TRBJ1-2	CAWKDQGNYGYTF	TGTGCCTGGAAAGATCAGGGCAACTATGGCTACACCTTC
NA	NA	TRBV6-5	TRBJ2-1	CASSYPGPPYNEQFF	TGTGCCAGCAGTTACCCCGGTCCTCCCTACAATGAGCAGTTCTTC
NA	once	TRBV7-3	TRBJ2-5	CASSRGGNQETQYF	TGTGCCAGCAGCCGCGGGGGCAACCAAGAGACCCAGTACTTC
NA	NA	TRBV4-3	TRBJ1-4	CASSLRQGTNEKLFF	TGCGCCAGCAGCTTAAGACAAGGAACTAATGAAAAACTGTTTTTT
NA	NA	TRBV10-2	TRBJ2-5	CASSEPRYQETQYF	TGCGCCAGCAGTGAGCCCCGGTACCAAGAGACCCAGTACTTC
TRBD2	NA	TRBV5-4	TRBJ2-3	CASSSLVGGILTDTQYF	TGTGCCAGCAGCTCTCTAGTGGGGGGGATTCTCACAGATACGCAGTATTTT
TRBD1	NA	TRBV6-4	TRBJ1-6	CASTSPRDRDNSPLHF	TGTGCCAGCACCTCCCCGCGGGACAGGGATAATTCACCCCTCCACTTT
NA	NA	TRBV19	TRBJ1-4	CASKVRTGRYEKLFF	TGTGCCAGTAAGGTCAGGACGGGGAGGTATGAAAAACTGTTTTTT
NA	NA	TRBV19	TRBJ1-1	CASSIVGQLEAFF	TGTGCCAGTAGTATAGTTGGGCAGCTTGAAGCTTTCTTT